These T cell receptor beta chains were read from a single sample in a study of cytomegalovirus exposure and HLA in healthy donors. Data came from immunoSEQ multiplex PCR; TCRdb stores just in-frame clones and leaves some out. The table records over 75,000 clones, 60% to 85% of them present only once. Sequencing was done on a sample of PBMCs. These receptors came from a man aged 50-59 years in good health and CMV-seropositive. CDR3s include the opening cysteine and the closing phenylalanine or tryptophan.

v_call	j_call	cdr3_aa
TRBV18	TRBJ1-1	CASSAQGAENTEAFF
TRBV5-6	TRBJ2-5	CASSLGSGGPAREQYF
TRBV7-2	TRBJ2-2	CASSAGGNTGELFF
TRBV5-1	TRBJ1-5	CASSPRAKDYVYSNQPQHF
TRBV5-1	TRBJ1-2	CASSLGTGDRGGYTF
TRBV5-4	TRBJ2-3	CASSKLTRGSDTQYF
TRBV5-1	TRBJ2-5	CASSGGAAVETQYF
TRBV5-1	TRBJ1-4	CASSLGGQIANEKLFF
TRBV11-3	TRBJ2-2	CASSLAGTNTGELFF
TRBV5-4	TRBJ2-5	CASSFIGGVNGETQYF
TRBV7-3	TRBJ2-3	CASSLDRDTDTQYF
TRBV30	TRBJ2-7	CAWSVLKPEQYF
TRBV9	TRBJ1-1	CASSSRQVNTEAFF
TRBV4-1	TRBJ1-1	CASSQAAGGNTEAFF
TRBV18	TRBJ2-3	CASSPPTGRTDTQYF
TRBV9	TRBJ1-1	CASSALGQGALEAFF
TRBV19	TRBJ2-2	CASSIGVVAGILTGELFF
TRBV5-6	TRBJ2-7	CASSGGGQGLHEQYF
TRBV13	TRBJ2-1	CASSLGLAGVEQFF
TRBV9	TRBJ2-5	CASSVGVGAETQYF
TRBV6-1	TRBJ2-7	CASSGWTGGVEQYF
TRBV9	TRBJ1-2	CASTPWGGFVNYGYTF
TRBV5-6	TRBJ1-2	CASSYRDSNAHGYTF
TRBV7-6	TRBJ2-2	CASSLGRVQAGSGGELFF
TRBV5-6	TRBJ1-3	CASSPPSTRSNTIYF
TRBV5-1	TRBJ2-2	CASSWTGPNTGELFF
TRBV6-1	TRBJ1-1	CATSTGMNTEAFF
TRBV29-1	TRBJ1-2	CSVEDPSIFNYGYTF
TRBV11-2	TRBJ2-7	CASSVPGQGSYEQYF
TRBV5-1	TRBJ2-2	CASSAGQENTGELFF
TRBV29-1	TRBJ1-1	CSGEGHTEAFF
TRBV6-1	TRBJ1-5	CATGQPFNQPQHF
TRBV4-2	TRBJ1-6	CASSQGDVTGNSPLHF
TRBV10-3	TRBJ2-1	CATTNGGGGNEQFF
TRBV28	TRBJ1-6	CASSPPDGTYWTPLHF
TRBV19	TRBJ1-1	CASSTSRGNTEAFF
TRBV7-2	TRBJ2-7	CASSFRYPARSGNNEQYF
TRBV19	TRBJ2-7	CASSFSYEQYF
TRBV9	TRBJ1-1	CASSPWRDRRDTEAFF
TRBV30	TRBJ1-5	CAWSVGGSNQPQHF
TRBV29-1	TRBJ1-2	CSVAGILGYTF
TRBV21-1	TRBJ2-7	CASSKKNWDSNSSYEQYF
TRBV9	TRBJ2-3	CASSVVLAGGLGTDTQYF
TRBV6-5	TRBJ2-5	CASSRGYQETQYF
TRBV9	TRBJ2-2	CASSVALTSGGAGELFF
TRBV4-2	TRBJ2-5	CASSQDWRTGVETQYF
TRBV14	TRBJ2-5	CASSHFSGGNTAKTQYF
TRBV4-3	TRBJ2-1	CASSQEGPTSGGAFEQFF
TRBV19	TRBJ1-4	CASRRQGGNEKLFF
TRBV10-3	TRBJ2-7	CAIRGQGVKTYEQYF
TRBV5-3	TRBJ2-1	CARSPPEGLAGGGNNEQFF
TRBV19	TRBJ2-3	CASSIYSGGSLDTQYF
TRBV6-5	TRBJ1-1	CASNLGGGARTEAFF
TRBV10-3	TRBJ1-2	CAISERGTGDDSDGYTF
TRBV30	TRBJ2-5	CAWSGGRSGGTEETQYF